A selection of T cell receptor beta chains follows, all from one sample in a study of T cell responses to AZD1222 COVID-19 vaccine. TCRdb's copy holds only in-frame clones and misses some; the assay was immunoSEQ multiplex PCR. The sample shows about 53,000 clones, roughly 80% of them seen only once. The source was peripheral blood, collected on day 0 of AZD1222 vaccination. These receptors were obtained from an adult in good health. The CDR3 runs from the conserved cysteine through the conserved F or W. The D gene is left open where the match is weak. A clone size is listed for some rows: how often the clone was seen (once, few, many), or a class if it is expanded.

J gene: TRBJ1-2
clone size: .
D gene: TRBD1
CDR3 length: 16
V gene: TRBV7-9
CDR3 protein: CASSSSLNRGSYGYTF
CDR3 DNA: TGTGCCAGCAGCTCCTCATTGAACAGGGGTTCCTATGGCTACACCTTC

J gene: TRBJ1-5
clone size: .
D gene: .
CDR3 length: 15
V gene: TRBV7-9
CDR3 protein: CASSLGQSVGQPQHF
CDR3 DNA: TGTGCCAGCAGCTTAGGACAGAGCGTTGGTCAGCCCCAGCATTTT

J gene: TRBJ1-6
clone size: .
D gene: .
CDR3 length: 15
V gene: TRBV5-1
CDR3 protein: CASGASRDDNSPLHF
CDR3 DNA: TGCGCCAGCGGTGCATCCAGGGACGATAATTCACCCCTCCACTTT

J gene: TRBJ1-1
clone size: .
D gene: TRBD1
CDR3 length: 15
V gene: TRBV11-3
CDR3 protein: CASSTRQGADTEAFF
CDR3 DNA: TGTGCCAGCAGCACAAGACAGGGGGCTGACACTGAAGCTTTCTTT

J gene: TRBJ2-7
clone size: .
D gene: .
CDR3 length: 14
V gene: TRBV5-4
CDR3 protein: CASSLRTESYEQYF
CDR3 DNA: TGTGCCAGCAGCCTTAGGACGGAATCTTACGAGCAGTACTTC

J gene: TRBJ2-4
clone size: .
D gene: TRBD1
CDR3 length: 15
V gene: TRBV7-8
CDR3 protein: CASSPGQGVQNIQYF
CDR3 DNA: TGTGCCAGCAGCCCAGGACAGGGGGTCCAAAACATTCAGTACTTC

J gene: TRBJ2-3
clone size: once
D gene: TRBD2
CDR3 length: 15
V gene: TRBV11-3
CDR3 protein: CASSFGTSGTDTQYF
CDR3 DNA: TGTGCCAGCAGCTTTGGGACTAGCGGCACAGATACGCAGTATTTT

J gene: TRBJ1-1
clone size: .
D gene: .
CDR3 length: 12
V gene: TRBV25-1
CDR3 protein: CASSDLQGVAFF
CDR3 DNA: TGTGCCAGCAGTGACCTACAGGGCGTAGCTTTCTTT

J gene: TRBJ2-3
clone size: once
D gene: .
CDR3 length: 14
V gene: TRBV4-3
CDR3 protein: CASSQGQFTDTQYF
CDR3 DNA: TGCGCCAGCAGCCAGGGGCAGTTCACAGATACGCAGTATTTT

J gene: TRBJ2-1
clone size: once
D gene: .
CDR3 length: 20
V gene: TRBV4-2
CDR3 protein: CASSQDKTHETGHGSYEQFF
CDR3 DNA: TGTGCCAGCAGCCAAGATAAAACCCACGAGACTGGGCATGGTAGCTATGAGCAGTTCTTC

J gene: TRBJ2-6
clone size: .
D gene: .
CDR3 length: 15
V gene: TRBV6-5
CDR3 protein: CASSGDYSGANVLTF
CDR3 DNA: TGTGCCAGCAGCGGCGACTACTCTGGGGCCAACGTCCTGACTTTC

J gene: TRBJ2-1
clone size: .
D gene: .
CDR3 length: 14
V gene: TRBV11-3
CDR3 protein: CASSSRGPYNEQFF
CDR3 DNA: TGTGCCAGCAGCTCCCGGGGACCGTACAATGAGCAGTTCTTC

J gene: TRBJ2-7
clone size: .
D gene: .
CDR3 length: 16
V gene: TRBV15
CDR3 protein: CATSRDRAGRRLEQYF
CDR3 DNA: TGTGCCACCAGCAGAGATAGGGCGGGGCGAAGGCTCGAGCAGTACTTC

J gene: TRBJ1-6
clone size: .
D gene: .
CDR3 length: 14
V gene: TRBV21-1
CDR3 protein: CALWRDRDNSPLHF
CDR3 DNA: TGTGCCCTCTGGAGGGACAGGGACAATTCACCCCTCCACTTT